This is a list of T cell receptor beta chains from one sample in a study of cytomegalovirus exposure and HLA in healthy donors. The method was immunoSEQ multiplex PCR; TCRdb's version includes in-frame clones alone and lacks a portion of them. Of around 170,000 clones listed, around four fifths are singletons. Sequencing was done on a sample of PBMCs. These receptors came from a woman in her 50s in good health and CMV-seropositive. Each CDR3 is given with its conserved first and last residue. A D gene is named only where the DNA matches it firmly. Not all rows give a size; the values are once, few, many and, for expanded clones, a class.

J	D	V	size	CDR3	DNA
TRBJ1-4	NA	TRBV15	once	CATSRDRGGEKLFF	TGTGCCACCAGCAGAGACAGGGGCGGAGAAAAACTGTTTTTT
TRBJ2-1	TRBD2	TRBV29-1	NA	CSVFKTSGGRSNEQFF	TGCAGCGTTTTTAAAACTAGCGGGGGGCGGTCCAATGAGCAGTTCTTC
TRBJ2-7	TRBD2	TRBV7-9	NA	CASSSPSGRFHEQYF	TGTGCCAGCAGCTCTCCTAGCGGGAGGTTCCACGAGCAGTACTTC
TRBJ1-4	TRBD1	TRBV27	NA	CASSLAGQRNEKLFF	TGTGCCAGCAGTTTAGCGGGACAGAGGAATGAAAAACTGTTTTTT
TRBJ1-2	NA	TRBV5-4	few	CASSTAGFSNYGYTF	TGTGCCAGCAGCACCGCAGGGTTCTCGAACTATGGCTACACCTTC
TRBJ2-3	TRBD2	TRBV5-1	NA	CASRLAGGVTDTQYF	TGCGCCAGCAGACTAGCGGGGGGCGTGACAGATACGCAGTATTTT
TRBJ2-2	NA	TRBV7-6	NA	CASSLVAGLNTGELFF	TGTGCCAGCAGCTTAGTGGCAGGACTCAACACCGGGGAGCTGTTTTTT
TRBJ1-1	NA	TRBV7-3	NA	CASSSGGKAFF	TGTGCCAGCAGTTCTGGGGGCAAAGCTTTCTTT
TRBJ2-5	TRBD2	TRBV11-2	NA	CASSLPIAGGLETQYF	TGTGCCAGCAGCTTACCTATTGCGGGAGGGCTGGAGACCCAGTACTTC
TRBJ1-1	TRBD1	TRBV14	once	CASSLRRDRGTEAFF	TGTGCCAGCAGCCTACGCCGGGACAGGGGGACTGAAGCTTTCTTT
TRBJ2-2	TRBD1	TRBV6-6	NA	CASSYRGQGGGELFF	TGTGCCAGCAGTTATAGGGGGCAGGGTGGCGGGGAGCTGTTTTTT
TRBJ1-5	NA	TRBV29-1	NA	CSVAERDQPQHF	TGCAGCGTTGCGGAGAGGGATCAGCCCCAGCATTTT
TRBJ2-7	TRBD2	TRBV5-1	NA	CASRSSGTAYEQYF	TGCGCCAGCAGGTCTAGCGGGACAGCCTACGAGCAGTACTTC
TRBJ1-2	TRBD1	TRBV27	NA	CASSFSGQGNVGGYTF	TGTGCCAGCAGTTTTTCCGGACAGGGTAACGTTGGCGGCTACACCTTC
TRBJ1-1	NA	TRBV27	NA	CASSRGTEAFF	TGTGCCAGCTCCCGGGGAACTGAAGCTTTCTTT
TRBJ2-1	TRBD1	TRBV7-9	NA	CASSLYGTGNNEQFF	TGTGCCAGCAGCTTATACGGGACAGGGAATAATGAGCAGTTCTTC
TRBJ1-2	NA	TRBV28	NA	CASSWGQTYGYTF	TGTGCCAGCAGCTGGGGGCAGACCTATGGCTACACCTTC
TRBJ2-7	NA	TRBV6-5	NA	CASSYAEGGPYEQYF	TGTGCCAGCAGTTATGCCGAGGGTGGGCCCTACGAGCAGTACTTC
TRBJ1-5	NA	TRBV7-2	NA	CASSFDSSQPQHF	TGTGCCAGCAGCTTCGACAGTAGTCAGCCCCAGCATTTT
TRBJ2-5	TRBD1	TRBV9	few	CASSGRFSGQGGETQYF	TGTGCCAGCAGCGGACGATTCTCAGGACAGGGGGGTGAGACCCAGTACTTC
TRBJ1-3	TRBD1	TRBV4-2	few	CASSEQGASGNTIYF	TGTGCCAGCAGTGAACAGGGGGCAAGTGGAAACACCATATATTTT
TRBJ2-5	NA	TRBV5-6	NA	CASSLFRLRGTQYF	TGTGCCAGCAGCTTGTTCCGACTCCGGGGGACCCAGTACTTC
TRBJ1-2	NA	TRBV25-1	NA	CASSESGVNYGYTF	TGTGCCAGCAGTGAGTCAGGGGTTAACTATGGCTACACCTTC
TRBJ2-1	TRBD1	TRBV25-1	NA	CASSPGTVYNEQFF	TGTGCCAGCAGCCCAGGGACAGTATACAATGAGCAGTTCTTC
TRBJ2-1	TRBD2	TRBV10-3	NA	CATSLAGTYNEQFF	TGTGCCACCTCCCTAGCGGGGACCTACAATGAGCAGTTCTTC
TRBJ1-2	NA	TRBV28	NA	CASSLVIQYYGYTF	TGTGCCAGCAGTTTGGTTATCCAGTACTATGGCTACACCTTC
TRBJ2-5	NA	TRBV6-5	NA	CASSYALDSRETQYF	TGTGCCAGCAGTTACGCATTGGACAGCCGTGAGACCCAGTACTTC
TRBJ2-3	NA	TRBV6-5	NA	CASSNRGLSTDTQYF	TGTGCCAGCAGTAACAGGGGACTTAGCACAGATACGCAGTATTTT
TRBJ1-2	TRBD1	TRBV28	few	CASRKGKGTANYGYTF	TGTGCCAGCAGGAAGGGGAAGGGGACAGCTAACTATGGCTACACCTTC
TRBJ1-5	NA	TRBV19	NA	CASSYSNSNQPQHF	TGTGCCAGTAGCTACAGCAATAGCAATCAGCCCCAGCATTTT
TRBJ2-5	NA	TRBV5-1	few	CASSLAQETQYF	TGCGCCAGCAGCTTGGCGCAAGAGACCCAGTACTTC
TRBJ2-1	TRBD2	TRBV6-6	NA	CASSPGLVGEQFF	TGTGCCAGCAGCCCGGGACTAGTCGGTGAGCAGTTCTTC